A single T cell receptor beta chain is shown here with its context. Its antigen is unidentified. The data derive from a study of neurological immune-mediated disorders. CDR1 and CDR2 (germline): MDHEN, SYDVKM. V was clipped by 2 bases and J by 2 bases, with 12 bases between them. This CDR3 comprises 15 residues. Time point of the sample: technical triplicate 2. Synthesis of cDNA was carried out by template-switch 5'RACE. The reaction used 10-nucleotide random UMIs. Every sequencing run generated in excess of 160 million TCR-beta sequences. These sequences covered 15-18 subjects. One entry per CDR3 protein, called by TCRdb with MiXCR from the 5' RACE reads. The table includes about 55,000 distinct CDR3 sequences, about 25% detected once. Whole-study results and caveats: The highest TCR clonal expansion occurred in HTLV-1-associated myelopathy; multiple sclerosis fell below healthy controls. Private repertoires in all groups were suggested by the finding that expanded clones across subjects shared no CDR3 amino acid sequences.

The clonotype originates from a man aged 60 to 69 with HTLV-1-associated myelopathy (HAM/TSP). The gene calls are TRBV28 and TRBJ1-2; no reliable D call. Sequencing was done on a sample of PBMCs. This CDR3 is CASSLGRRVNYGYTF. In nucleotides, the CDR3 is TGTGCCAGCAGTTTAGGTCGAAGGGTAAACTATGGCTACACCTTC.